This T cell receptor (beta chain) was found in a study of cytomegalovirus exposure and HLA in healthy donors. Notes on the study in general: It was fewer than 200 TCR beta chains that were listed as cytomegalovirus-associated. Rates of TCR association differed by HLA locus in a later analysis, with DRB1 highest and HLA-C lowest. Follow-up analysis later connected one missense variant in DCLRE1C with trimming of TCR beta V- and J-genes.

This PCR relied on a set of 60 Vbeta primers and 13 Jbeta primers. The authors' processing: Approximately 12 million of 80 million to 85 million unique TCR beta chains were shared, per a later count. Clones were sequenced by immunoSEQ multiplex PCR, and TCRdb holds only the in-frame ones, with some missing. V and J calls plus clone size are reproduced from that table; the DNA served to infer D and trimming. The table shows 100,000 to 150,000 clones, with about 86% occurring only once. A note on this clone: The antigen is undetermined.

The source of this sequence is a man between 18 and 35 years old in good health and CMV-seronegative. Material for sequencing was PBMCs.

CDR3 in amino acids: CASTLPTGEGAGANVLTF. The CDR3 DNA reads TGCGCCAGCACCCTACCGACAGGGGAAGGGGCTGGGGCCAACGTCCTGACTTTC. This chain connects TRBV10-2 to TRBJ2-6, with 8 nucleotides matching TRBD1. The CDR3 has 18 residues. The junction had 13 bases not matched to a gene; V was cut back by 7 bases and J by 2 bases. Germline CDR1 and CDR2: WSHSY and SAAADI.